The 3 T cell receptor beta chains given below trace back to one sample, sequenced in a study of identical twins. Via MiXCR, TCRdb re-called the 5' RACE reads, giving one row per CDR3 protein. Of 430,000 or so distinct CDR3 sequences listed, 20% to 25% were seen once; the top ten hold 2.9%. Separately, the same data were catalogued under a study of T cells expressing NK-cell markers.

The sequenced sample consisted of CD4+ T cells sorted from blood. These receptors all stem from a woman aged 18-35 years in good health.

The chain couples TRBV18 to TRBJ1-5, with D hard to call. Trimming left V 5 bases short and J 0 bases short, with 14 bases between. Germline V CDR1 and CDR2: KGHSH, LQKENI. The CDR3 has 16 amino acids. DNA of the CDR3: TGTGCCAGCTCAGCCAGCTCTGGGTATAGCAATCAGCCCCAGCATTTT. Its protein is CASSASSGYSNQPQHF. Together with reference TRBV18 and TRBJ1-5, the CDR3 gives the full variable domain: NAGVMQNPRHLVRRRGQEARLRCSPMKGHSHVYWYRQLPEEGLKFMVYLQKENIIDESGMPKERFSAEFPKEGPSILRIQQVVRGDSAAYFCASSASSGYSNQPQHFGDGTRLSIL.

This clonotype was detected only a few times. V and J are TRBV5-1 and TRBJ2-1, with unresolved D. Germline V gene sequence: CDR1 SGHRS, CDR2 YFSETQ. The V end was cut by 2 bases, the J end by 3 bases, with 9 bases between. The CDR3 contains 14 residues. The CDR3 DNA reads TGCGCCAGCAGCTTAGACCCTAACTACAATGAGCAGTTCTTC. Translation: CASSLDPNYNEQFF.

This clonotype was counted only a few times. V is TRBV30 and J is TRBJ1-2; D possibly corresponds to TRBD1 (6 bases). CDR3 length: 14 residues. The germline V gene has CDR1 GTSNPN and CDR2 SVGIG (reference sequence). The V end was cut by 1 base, the J end by 4 bases, with 13 bases between. The CDR3 loop is CAWSDPRTVYGYTF. CDR3 in DNA: TGTGCCTGGAGTGACCCCCGGACAGTCTATGGCTACACCTTC.